This TCR beta chain was retrieved from a study of T-cell memory formation after mild COVID-19. Losses at the gene ends were 4 bases for V and 3 bases for J; bases not matched to a gene: 5. CDR3 length: 15 residues. Germline values: CDR1 MNHEY, CDR2 SVGEGT. TCRdb recomputed calls from the 5' RACE reads with MiXCR, one row per CDR3 protein. The profile shows about 340,000 distinct CDR3 sequences, 10% to 15% of them singletons. The TCR comes from a man aged 18 to 29 who had mild COVID-19 (a few samples of this study predate the infection). Cell type and time point are not known. The specimen sequenced was PBMCs or a T cell subset sorted from them (not recorded which). The chain links TRBV6-2 or TRBV6-3 to TRBJ2-2, with 7 bases lining up with TRBD1. In DNA, the CDR3 is TGTGCCAGCAGTTTCTACGGACAGGACACCGGGGAGCTGTTTTTT. Protein: CASSFYGQDTGELFF.